This is a list of T cell receptor beta chains from one sample in a study of shared clonotypes between healthy human individuals. Here immunoSEQ multiplex PCR was the method, and the copy in TCRdb shows in-frame clones only, minus some. The data hold about 110,000 clones, with roughly 70% observed a single time. Input material: memory CD8+ T cells sorted from blood. The receptors derive from a woman between 25 and 40 years old in good health. The CDR3 runs from the conserved cysteine through the conserved F or W. Each record gives: V gene, D gene, clone size, J gene, CDR3 protein, CDR3 DNA. A D gene is named only where the DNA matches it firmly. Clone size is not always given. Where it is, it says once, few, many or a class for expanded clones.

>TRBV29-1|TRBD2|-|TRBJ2-3
CSAGLAERTDTQYF
TGCAGCGCTGGACTAGCGGAGCGCACAGATACGCAGTATTTT
>TRBV10-2|TRBD2|-|TRBJ2-4
CASSASGRTKNIQYF
TGCGCCAGCAGTGCTAGCGGGAGAACCAAAAACATTCAGTACTTC
>TRBV7-8|TRBD2|-|TRBJ2-3
CASRTRAGVADTQYF
TGTGCCAGCAGGACCCGGGCGGGAGTGGCAGATACGCAGTATTTT
>TRBV28|-|-|TRBJ2-7
CASSSPARPANSYEQYF
TGTGCCAGCAGTTCGCCCGCCCGACCGGCGAACTCCTACGAGCAGTACTTC
>TRBV2|-|few|TRBJ2-2
CASSESPQGINTGELFF
TGTGCCAGCAGTGAATCCCCGCAGGGAATCAACACCGGGGAGCTGTTTTTT
>TRBV28|TRBD2|once|TRBJ2-7
CASSLWGLAPGGSEQYF
TGTGCCAGCAGTTTATGGGGACTAGCCCCTGGGGGTAGCGAGCAGTACTTC
>TRBV6-1|-|-|TRBJ2-7
CASSEVAGENEQYF
TGTGCCAGCAGTGAAGTGGCAGGGGAAAACGAGCAGTACTTC
>TRBV6-5|-|-|TRBJ1-1
CASSYVQTNTEAFF
TGTGCCAGCAGTTACGTACAGACGAACACTGAAGCTTTCTTT
>TRBV6-1|-|-|TRBJ2-7
CASSEGGSYYEQYF
TGTGCCAGCAGTGAAGGCGGCAGCTACTACGAGCAGTACTTC
>TRBV4-1|-|-|TRBJ1-1
CASSQVGRVNTEAFF
TGCGCCAGCAGCCAAGTAGGCAGGGTCAACACTGAAGCTTTCTTT
>TRBV19|TRBD2|-|TRBJ2-7
CASSPGGFSYEQYF
TGTGCCAGTAGTCCGGGGGGTTTTTCCTACGAGCAGTACTTC
>TRBV6-1|-|few|TRBJ2-2
CASSGGPDTGELFF
TGTGCCAGCAGCGGGGGACCCGACACCGGGGAGCTGTTTTTT
>TRBV28|TRBD1|-|TRBJ1-2
CASIGQGWGGYTF
TGTGCCAGCATCGGACAGGGTTGGGGAGGCTACACCTTC
>TRBV28|-|-|TRBJ1-1
CASSFRQSSEAFF
TGTGCCAGCAGTTTCCGACAGAGCTCTGAAGCTTTCTTT
>TRBV25-1|TRBD2|-|TRBJ2-7
CASRGGTSGNEQYF
TGTGCCAGCAGGGGTGGGACTAGCGGGAACGAGCAGTACTTC
>TRBV10-3|-|-|TRBJ1-2
CAISEGSRYTF
TGTGCCATTAGTGAGGGGTCACGCTACACCTTC
>TRBV4-1|-|-|TRBJ2-7
CASSQVVGEYEQYF
TGCGCCAGCAGCCAAGTGGTTGGTGAATACGAGCAGTACTTC
>TRBV5-1|-|-|TRBJ1-1
CASSPDIYTEAFF
TGCGCCAGCAGCCCGGACATATACACTGAAGCTTTCTTT
>TRBV28|TRBD1|-|TRBJ2-2
CASGNRGRLGELFF
TGTGCCAGCGGCAACAGGGGGCGCTTAGGGGAGCTGTTTTTT
>TRBV7-8|-|-|TRBJ2-1
CASSSRNNEQFF
TGTGCCAGCAGCTCCAGAAACAATGAGCAGTTCTTC
>TRBV25-1|-|-|TRBJ1-3
CASRERSSGNTIYF
TGTGCCAGCCGGGAAAGATCTTCTGGAAACACCATATATTTT
>TRBV20-1|-|-|TRBJ1-1
CSGGRGTEAFF
TGCAGTGGAGGGAGAGGCACTGAAGCTTTCTTT
>TRBV6-4|TRBD2|few|TRBJ2-3
CASSEGSGETDTQYF
TGTGCCAGCAGTGAAGGTAGCGGGGAAACAGATACGCAGTATTTT
>TRBV10-3|-|-|TRBJ2-5
CAIKRWRVQETQYF
TGTGCCATCAAGCGATGGCGAGTACAAGAGACCCAGTACTTC
>TRBV27|-|many|TRBJ1-6
CASSLYRDNSPLHF
TGTGCCAGCAGTTTATACAGGGACAATTCACCCCTCCACTTT
>TRBV28|TRBD1|-|TRBJ1-5
CASRTGASGNQPQHF
TGTGCCAGCAGGACAGGGGCCTCCGGCAATCAGCCCCAGCATTTT
>TRBV4-1|-|once|TRBJ1-4
CASSHKPTVGREKLFF
TGCGCCAGCAGCCACAAACCGACAGTGGGAAGGGAAAAACTGTTTTTT